This passage covers 15 T cell receptor beta chains from one sample sequenced in a study of T cell responses to AZD1222 COVID-19 vaccine. Profiling relied on immunoSEQ multiplex PCR, and the TCRdb table lists in-frame clones only, not all of them. The sample gives roughly 70,000 clones, roughly 82% of which show up once; under 7% is in the top ten. The specimen was peripheral blood, collected on day 0 of AZD1222 vaccination. The receptors derive from an adult in good health.

This clone was counted a few times. The genes are TRBV7-9 and TRBJ1-3; D gene uncertain. The CDR3 loop spans 17 amino acids. Trimming removed 2 bases at V and 2 bases at J, with 16 bases between. The germline V gene has CDR1 SEHNR and CDR2 FQNEAQ (reference sequence). The CDR3 nucleotides are TGTGCCAGCAGCTTATCAACTTCGGTGGGTACTGGAAACACCATATATTTT. This gives the protein CASSLSTSVGTGNTIYF.

This clone occurred a few times. This chain uses TRBV10-3 with TRBJ2-3, with 8 nucleotides matching TRBD1. V lost 7 bases and J lost 6; bases outside the gene matches: 12. Per germline, CDR1 ENHRY and CDR2 SYGVKD. The CDR3 extends over 15 amino acids. In DNA form, the CDR3 reads TGTGCCATCATGGAGACGGACAGGGCGACGGATACGCAGTATTTT. Its translation: CAIMETDRATDTQYF.

V usage is TRBV7-6 and J usage is TRBJ2-3; possible D gene TRBD2, 7 bases. The CDR3 length is 17 residues. V was shortened by 0 bases and J by 2 bases, with 15 bases between the two germline ends. Germline V gene data show CDR1 as SGHVS and CDR2 as FNYEAQ. The CDR3 DNA is TGTGCCAGCAGCTTAGCCCCCGGGGGGCTTACCACAGATACGCAGTATTTT. It translates to CASSLAPGGLTTDTQYF.

The rearrangement uses TRBV15 and TRBJ2-7; a weak D match, TRBD2 (6 bases). V lost 0 bases and J 0 bases, leaving 15 bases between the germline ends. This CDR3 contains 17 residues. Germline CDR1 LNHNV, CDR2 YYDKDF (reference sequence). CDR3: CATSRELGGLGSYEQYF. The DNA for the CDR3 is TGTGCCACCAGCAGAGAGTTGGGGGGATTGGGCTCCTACGAGCAGTACTTC.

V is TRBV10-3 and J is TRBJ1-1, with TRBD1 as a possible D gene (5 bases). V was trimmed by 8 bases and J by 1 base, leaving 14 bases between them. Germline assignment: CDR1 ENHRY and CDR2 SYGVKD. CDR3 size: 14 residues. The CDR3 DNA is TGTGCCATCTCGTCAGGGCAGGGGAACACTGAAGCTTTCTTT. This gives the protein CAISSGQGNTEAFF.

The rearrangement uses TRBV11-2 and TRBJ2-5; no firm D call. The CDR3 has 14 amino acids. Germline V gene lookup returns CDR1 SGHAT and CDR2 FQNNGV. The germline V and J ends were trimmed by 5 bases and 5 bases, with 15 bases remaining between them. This CDR3 is CASSRSPNAETQYF. The DNA of the CDR3 is TGTGCCAGCAGCAGGAGTCCGAACGCGGAGACCCAGTACTTC.

The V call is TRBV5-1, the J call TRBJ2-3; TRBD2 agrees at 12 bases. The CDR3 covers 16 residues. The ends lost 3 bases at V and 2 bases at J; junction bases unmatched: 4. The germline CDR1 and CDR2 sequences are SGHRS and YFSETQ. The CDR3 is CASSSGLAGLTDTQYF. DNA for the CDR3: TGCGCCAGCAGCTCCGGACTAGCGGGACTCACAGATACGCAGTATTTT.

The chain recombines TRBV7-9 with TRBJ2-5; 10 bases fit TRBD2. Germline V CDR1 and CDR2: SEHNR, FQNEAQ (reference sequence). This CDR3 contains 15 residues. Trimming at V came to 2 bases and at J to 5 bases, leaving 5 bases not matched to a gene. The CDR3 DNA reads as TGTGCCAGCAGCTTACTTAGCGGGGGGTCGGAGACCCAGTACTTC. This sequence encodes CASSLLSGGSETQYF.

The chain has TRBV4-2 and TRBJ2-7; 7 nucleotides align to TRBD1. CDR1 and CDR2 from the germline V gene are LGHNA and YNFKEQ. Trimming cost V 0 bases and J 6 bases; bases outside gene matches: 5. The CDR3 totals 14 residues. CDR3 loop: CASSQDRGGPEQYF. DNA of the CDR3: TGTGCCAGCAGCCAAGATCGAGGGGGCCCCGAGCAGTACTTC.

This chain links TRBV7-2 with TRBJ1-5; D is unclear. CDR1 and CDR2 (germline): SGHTA, FQGNSA. Trimming pared 5 bases from V and 2 bases from J, leaving 13 bases between. CDR3 length equals 15 residues. CDR3: CASSPQGRGNQPQHF. CDR3 DNA: TGTGCCAGCAGCCCGCAAGGGAGGGGCAATCAGCCCCAGCATTTT. Supplemented by reference TRBV7-2 and TRBJ1-5, the full variable domain reads GAGVSQSPSNKVTEKGKDVELRCDPISGHTALYWYRQSLGQGLEFLIYFQGNSAPDKSGLPSDRFSAERTGGSVSTLTIQRTQQEDSAVYLCASSPQGRGNQPQHFGDGTRLSIL.

The chain employs TRBV11-3 and TRBJ1-1, with unresolved D. Germline CDR1 SGHNT, CDR2 YENEEA. V was shortened by 3 bases and J by 1 base, with 0 bases between the two germline ends. The CDR3 totals 11 residues. Here the CDR3 reads CASSLNTEAFF. Here the CDR3 DNA reads TGTGCCAGCAGCTTGAACACTGAAGCTTTCTTT.

The gene calls are TRBV13 and TRBJ2-1, with 9 bases identical to TRBD1. CDR1 is PRHDT, CDR2 FYEKMQ, per germline (reference sequence). This CDR3 has 16 residues. With 6 bases clipped from V and 0 bases from J, the junction kept 6 bases outside the gene matches. The CDR3 DNA sequence: TGTGCCAGCAGAACAACAGGGGGCGGCTCCTACAATGAGCAGTTCTTC. This sequence encodes CASRTTGGGSYNEQFF.

V is TRBV12-3 or TRBV12-4 and J is TRBJ1-3; no clear D gene. The length of the CDR3 is 12 residues. The V end was cut by 6 bases, the J end by 3 bases, with 6 bases between. CDR3 region: CASSRSGNTIYF. The CDR3 bases are TGTGCCAGCAGCCGCAGTGGAAACACCATATATTTT.

The chain is built from TRBV9 and TRBJ1-1; weak D call: TRBD1 (5 bases). Trimming took off 4 bases at V and 0 bases at J, with 13 bases between the two ends. The CDR3 totals 15 residues. Germline CDR1 reads SGDLS; CDR2 reads YYNGEE. The CDR3 DNA follows: TGTGCCAGCAGCCTCCGGGACCGTATGAACACTGAAGCTTTCTTT. Residues: CASSLRDRMNTEAFF.

The rearrangement joins TRBV2 to TRBJ2-3, with D hard to call. The CDR3 runs 12 residues. Looked up from germline, CDR1 is SNHLY and CDR2 is FYNNEI. Trimming shortened V by 8 bases and J by 6 bases, and 12 bases separated the two germline ends. The CDR3 here is CASYRLVDTQYF. CDR3 DNA sequence: TGTGCCAGCTACCGGCTAGTGGATACGCAGTATTTT.